This T cell receptor (beta chain) was obtained from a study of shared clonotypes between healthy human individuals. None of the donors, who were healthy HIV-negative adults, had recently had acute infections or vaccinations. Trimming removed 4 bases from V and 8 bases from J, with 15 bases in between. The CDR3 has 13 residues. CDR1 SGHRS and CDR2 YFSETQ come from the germline V gene. General study findings and limits: The study sampled only blood, and tissue repertoires likely differ. Among non-shared clonotypes, generation probabilities were lower than among those shared by all four donors. Naive subsets usually exceeded memory subsets in estimated richness.

Produced via immunoSEQ multiplex PCR; TCRdb's table is partial and in-frame only. The repertoire consists of roughly 2,300,000 clones, with roughly 90% occurring once and the leading ten covering 0.37%. As regards this clone: Its antigen remains unknown.

The receptor was derived from a man aged 18 to 29 in good health. Some clones in this sample may be carry-over from other donors' samples. The chain combines TRBV5-1 with TRBJ1-2; D not resolved. Sequenced: naive CD4+ T cells from PBMCs. Subset specified: CD45RA+ positively selected. CDR3 in amino acids: CASSAPGSSGYTF. The CDR3 DNA reads as TGCGCCAGCAGCGCACCCGGGAGCTCGGGCTACACCTTC.